This TCR beta chain emerged from a study of T cell repertoires in cytomegalovirus infection. Study background: Selected CMV epitopes included recently identified HLA-C-restricted ones as well as well-studied HLA-B-restricted ones. Signatures in public TCR beta sequences pointed to both CMV infection and matching HLA type.

Each CDR3 protein is one row after TCRdb ran MiXCR on the reads. The repertoire holds about 570,000 distinct CDR3 sequences, approximately 40% seen once, with around 46% in the top ten. Notes on the study in general: Based on cumulative public TCR beta family frequency, carriers of CMV plus the relevant HLA were identified. HLA-C-restricted, CMV-specific TCR beta clonotypes were dominant ex vivo.

This clonotype was seen at least ten times. Its antigen is still unknown. The V segment lost 3 bases and the J segment 0 bases; nucleotides outside the gene matches: 9. This CDR3 spans 20 amino acids. Germline CDR1 reads SGHTA; CDR2 reads FQGNSA. The sequence came from a human donor in good health (CMV status not recorded). Some clones in this sample may be carry-over from other donors' samples. The gene calls are TRBV7-2 and TRBJ2-1; 15 nucleotides align to TRBD2. This specimen was cultured PBMCs, taken from culture after CMV antigen stimulation. The CDR3 is CASSFSPGTSGRISYNEQFF. The CDR3 DNA reads TGTGCCAGCAGCTTTTCCCCCGGGACTAGCGGGAGGATCTCCTACAATGAGCAGTTCTTC.